This record covers a single T cell receptor beta chain. Its specificity is unknown. Germline is not matched at one junction end, which may reflect a read error. The data belong to a study of blood T cells in healthy people across ages. Overall study findings and caveats: Diversity was higher, and naive CD4+ cells more numerous, in long-lived donors than in aged donors. PBMC samples, being unsorted, prevented any conclusive comparison of naive and antigen-experienced cells.

Each sample had at least 6.5 million PBMCs isolated. The CDR3 loop spans 14 amino acids. Looked up from germline, CDR1 is SGHKS and CDR2 is YYEKEE (reference sequence). The authors ran a second PCR of 7 to 11 cycles using a sample-barcoded 5' primer and a J-beta primer mix. CDR3-containing paired-end reads numbering at least 2.5 million came from each sample. TCRdb processed the 5' RACE reads anew with MiXCR; each CDR3 protein has one entry. The repertoire holds under 2,000,000 distinct CDR3 sequences, with 40% to 55% as singletons. This sequence originates from a woman aged 40-49 years in good health. The chain carries TRBV5-5 and TRBJ2-5; D not resolved. Sequencing was performed on blood. The CDR3: CASSLGSNQETPYF. In DNA, the CDR3 is TGTGCCAGCAGCTTGGGCAGTAACCAAGAGACCCCGTACTTC.